Listed below are T cell receptor beta chains from one sample, sequenced in a study of shared clonotypes between healthy human individuals. The table came from immunoSEQ multiplex PCR; TCRdb's copy has only in-frame clones and leaves some out. Seen here are over a million clones, 96% observed once, and the top ten hold 1.2%. Sequenced material: naive CD4+ T cells sorted from blood. All receptors derive from a man aged 25 to 45 in good health. Both conserved end residues are part of each CDR3. A D gene is named only where the DNA matches it firmly. Clone sizes are given selectively: once, few, many, or a class where the clone is expanded.

TRBD1	TRBV7-8	NA	TRBJ2-6	CASSRTGGAGANVLTF	TGTGCCAGCAGCCGAACAGGGGGCGCTGGGGCCAACGTCCTGACTTTC
NA	TRBV6-5	NA	TRBJ1-5	CAAGVSNQPQHF	TGTGCGGCGGGGGTTAGCAATCAGCCCCAGCATTTT
NA	TRBV29-1	NA	TRBJ2-1	CSVVPGAGEQFF	TGCAGCGTTGTACCTGGAGCCGGTGAGCAGTTCTTC
NA	TRBV18	NA	TRBJ1-3	CASSPVPGHSGNTIYF	TGTGCCAGCTCACCAGTTCCGGGGCACTCTGGAAACACCATATATTTT
TRBD2	TRBV5-5	NA	TRBJ2-2	CASSFRPGGSGRAVGELFF	TGTGCCAGCAGCTTCCGACCCGGGGGCAGCGGGAGGGCCGTCGGGGAGCTGTTTTTT
NA	TRBV6-5	NA	TRBJ2-3	CASPGWSSTDTQYF	TGTGCCAGCCCAGGGTGGTCTAGCACAGATACGCAGTATTTT
TRBD1	TRBV7-9	NA	TRBJ2-1	CASSLGMTGVLNQFF	TGTGCCAGCAGCTTAGGGATGACAGGGGTCTTAAATCAGTTCTTC
NA	TRBV5-1	few	TRBJ2-7	CASSLAVGVEQYF	TGCGCCAGCAGCTTGGCCGTGGGCGTGGAGCAGTACTTC
NA	TRBV18	NA	TRBJ2-1	CASSPTGGPYNEQFF	TGTGCCAGCTCCCCTACAGGAGGACCGTACAATGAGCAGTTCTTC
NA	TRBV18	NA	TRBJ1-4	CASSPRRSSEKLFF	TGTGCCAGCTCCCCAAGACGGTCTAGTGAAAAACTGTTTTTT
NA	TRBV30	NA	TRBJ2-5	CAWTGLKTQYF	TGTGCCTGGACGGGACTTAAGACCCAGTACTTC
TRBD2	TRBV30	NA	TRBJ2-1	CAWSVRGRDEQFF	TGTGCCTGGAGTGTACGGGGGAGGGATGAGCAGTTCTTC
TRBD2	TRBV5-4	NA	TRBJ2-2	CASSFGGRGTNTGELFF	TGTGCCAGCAGCTTTGGAGGGCGGGGGACGAACACCGGGGAGCTGTTTTTT
TRBD1	TRBV9	NA	TRBJ1-2	CASSVQGGYGYTF	TGTGCCAGCAGCGTACAGGGGGGGTATGGCTACACCTTC
NA	TRBV27	NA	TRBJ2-5	CASSFTGLLGTQYF	TGTGCCAGCAGTTTTACAGGGCTCCTGGGGACCCAGTACTTC
NA	TRBV18	NA	TRBJ1-5	CASSPERGALGQPQHF	TGTGCCAGCTCACCTGAAAGAGGGGCATTGGGGCAGCCCCAGCATTTT
NA	TRBV30	NA	TRBJ1-2	CAWSETPRGLGYTF	TGTGCCTGGAGTGAAACCCCCAGGGGCCTTGGCTACACCTTC
NA	TRBV9	NA	TRBJ2-3	CASSVFREERDTQYF	TGTGCCAGCAGCGTATTCCGCGAGGAGAGAGATACGCAGTATTTT
NA	TRBV15	NA	TRBJ1-5	CATSRYLESQPQHF	TGTGCCACCAGCAGGTACCTTGAAAGTCAGCCCCAGCATTTT
NA	TRBV5-4	once	TRBJ2-7	CASQSEKSYEQYF	TGTGCCAGCCAAAGCGAAAAGTCCTACGAGCAGTACTTC
NA	TRBV7-8	NA	TRBJ2-1	CASSLDFSSYNEQFF	TGTGCCAGCAGCTTAGACTTCAGCTCCTACAATGAGCAGTTCTTC
TRBD2	TRBV9	NA	TRBJ2-1	CASSQDGGERWSYNEQFF	TGTGCCAGCAGCCAAGACGGGGGGGAGCGGTGGTCCTACAATGAGCAGTTCTTC
TRBD2	TRBV11-2	NA	TRBJ2-2	CASSLVQVLTSGTGELFF	TGTGCCAGCAGCTTAGTCCAAGTACTGACTAGCGGGACCGGGGAGCTGTTTTTT
TRBD2	TRBV5-8	NA	TRBJ2-1	CASSLGLDNEQFF	TGTGCCAGCAGCCTGGGACTAGACAATGAGCAGTTCTTC
NA	TRBV6-6	NA	TRBJ1-2	CASSYPSGGNYGYTF	TGTGCCAGCAGTTACCCCTCCGGGGGGAACTATGGCTACACCTTC
NA	TRBV27	NA	TRBJ2-5	CASSLPGLEETQYF	TGTGCCAGCAGTTTACCCGGGTTAGAAGAGACCCAGTACTTC
NA	TRBV7-9	few	TRBJ1-5	CASSAWATSGNQPQHF	TGTGCCAGCAGCGCCTGGGCGACATCGGGCAATCAGCCCCAGCATTTT
NA	TRBV6-5	NA	TRBJ2-1	CASSGDGGRYNEQFF	TGTGCCAGCAGCGGAGATGGCGGCCGATACAATGAGCAGTTCTTC
TRBD2	TRBV7-6	NA	TRBJ2-1	CASSLAPTSGVTYNEQFF	TGTGCCAGCAGCTTGGCCCCGACTAGCGGGGTTACCTACAATGAGCAGTTCTTC
TRBD2	TRBV5-1	NA	TRBJ2-3	CASSLDLLASDTQYF	TGCGCCAGCAGCTTGGATCTACTAGCGTCAGATACGCAGTATTTT
NA	TRBV14	once	TRBJ2-1	CASSQEGFTYNEQFF	TGTGCCAGCAGCCAAGAGGGGTTCACCTACAATGAGCAGTTCTTC
NA	TRBV2	NA	TRBJ2-1	CASSERGIGIDEQFF	TGTGCCAGCAGCGAAAGGGGAATTGGGATCGATGAGCAGTTCTTC
NA	TRBV29-1	NA	TRBJ2-1	CSAGRSLRDGEQFF	TGCAGCGCCGGACGTTCCCTGCGGGATGGAGAGCAGTTCTTC
NA	TRBV5-1	NA	TRBJ2-5	CASTLGGRETQYF	TGCGCCAGCACCCTCGGAGGACGCGAGACCCAGTACTTC
TRBD2	TRBV15	NA	TRBJ2-2	CATSRVREGGTGELFF	TGTGCCACCAGCAGAGTCCGGGAGGGGGGTACCGGGGAGCTGTTTTTT
NA	TRBV7-9	NA	TRBJ1-3	CASSPMGGMGGNTIYF	TGTGCCAGCAGCCCAATGGGGGGCATGGGCGGAAACACCATATATTTT
NA	TRBV25-1	NA	TRBJ2-3	CASSRVDTDTQYF	TGTGCCAGCAGTCGAGTGGACACAGATACGCAGTATTTT
NA	TRBV6-5	NA	TRBJ2-2	CASSLQRSDGELFF	TGTGCCAGCAGTTTACAGCGGTCAGACGGGGAGCTGTTTTTT
TRBD1	TRBV7-2	NA	TRBJ1-2	CASSLAATGLGYTF	TGTGCCAGCAGCTTAGCGGCGACAGGGCTCGGCTACACCTTC
TRBD2	TRBV10-3	NA	TRBJ2-7	CASSAGLAGLEQYF	TGTGCCAGCAGCGCGGGACTAGCGGGATTAGAGCAGTACTTC
NA	TRBV6-1	NA	TRBJ1-3	CASDQGSGNTIYF	TGTGCCAGTGACCAAGGCTCTGGAAACACCATATATTTT
NA	TRBV7-9	few	TRBJ2-1	CASSLDSGPLNEQFF	TGTGCCAGCAGCTTAGATTCGGGACCTCTCAATGAGCAGTTCTTC
NA	TRBV19	NA	TRBJ2-1	CASSKTRITASDEQFF	TGTGCCAGTAGTAAAACTAGGATAACGGCTAGCGATGAGCAGTTCTTC
TRBD2	TRBV4-3	NA	TRBJ2-7	CASSQEGSGMEGHEQYF	TGCGCCAGCAGCCAAGAGGGCAGCGGGATGGAGGGCCACGAGCAGTACTTC
TRBD2	TRBV28	NA	TRBJ2-7	CASSLGGVASYEQYF	TGTGCCAGCAGTTTAGGGGGGGTGGCCTCCTACGAGCAGTACTTC
NA	TRBV5-1	NA	TRBJ2-3	CASSRRQGADTQYF	TGCGCCAGCAGCCGTCGGCAAGGTGCAGATACGCAGTATTTT
NA	TRBV6-6	NA	TRBJ2-1	CASSTRDSYNEQFF	TGTGCCAGCAGCACCCGGGACTCCTACAATGAGCAGTTCTTC
NA	TRBV2	NA	TRBJ1-1	CASGGETEAFF	TGTGCCAGCGGGGGTGAAACTGAAGCTTTCTTT